The 18 T cell receptor beta chains below were found in one sample sequenced in a study of blood T cell repertoires in COVID-19. Profiled with immunoSEQ multiplex PCR; TCRdb holds only in-frame clones, not every one. This table has over 120,000 clones, 80% to 90% appearing once. Sample: peripheral blood. These receptors all come from a woman in her 50s with acute or convalescent COVID-19.

Written as DNA, the CDR3 is TGTGCCAGCAGTGACTTTCCAGGGGTTGGTGAGCAGTTCTTC. It encodes CASSDFPGVGEQFF. This rearrangement joins TRBV25-1 to TRBJ2-1; possibly TRBD1 for D (6 bases). V lost 3 bases and J 9 bases, leaving 15 bases between the germline ends. The CDR3 extends over 14 amino acids. Germline CDR1 reads MGHDK; CDR2 reads SYGVNS.

V and J are TRBV5-4 and TRBJ2-7; 13 bases map to TRBD2. The germline CDR1 and CDR2 sequences are SGHNT and YYREEE (reference sequence). The CDR3 has 15 residues. V shed 5 bases and J 7 bases; nucleotides not matched to a gene: 9. DNA of the CDR3: TGTGCCAGCAGACCTGGGACTAGCGGGAATAGGGAGCAGTACTTC. The encoded protein is CASRPGTSGNREQYF.

This sequence joins TRBV5-1 and TRBJ2-3; 13 bases line up with TRBD2. Germline lookup yields CDR1 SGHRS and CDR2 YFSETQ. Trimming at V came to 2 bases and at J to 5 bases, leaving 8 bases not matched to a gene. The CDR3 runs 17 residues. The CDR3 DNA sequence: TGCGCCAGCAGCTTCCCCGGGACTAGCGGGGTGGTAGATACGCAGTATTTT. Its protein is CASSFPGTSGVVDTQYF.

The V call is TRBV24-1, the J call TRBJ2-5; D might be TRBD1 (6 bases). There are 14 residues in the CDR3. Germline V gives CDR1 KGHDR, CDR2 SFDVKD. Trimming removed 7 bases from V and 4 bases from J, with 15 bases in between. CDR3 in DNA: TGTGCCACCAGCCGGGGACACCTAGGAGAGACCCAGTACTTC. This codes for CATSRGHLGETQYF.

The V and J genes are TRBV28 and TRBJ1-4; D is perhaps TRBD1 (6 bases). CDR1 and CDR2 (germline): MDHEN, SYDVKM. V was pared by 6 bases and J by 4 bases, with 18 bases between. This CDR3 has 16 residues. The chain's CDR3 is CASRKTPGHRNEKLFF. CDR3 DNA sequence: TGTGCCAGCAGAAAAACTCCGGGACACCGTAATGAAAAACTGTTTTTT.

This clone appeared a single time. This rearrangement joins TRBV16 to TRBJ1-5; no firm D call. The V end lost 2 bases, the J end lost 10 bases, and 12 bases lay between the germline ends. This CDR3 contains 13 residues. CDR1 is KGHSY, CDR2 FQNENV, per germline. The DNA of the CDR3 is TGTGCCAGCAGCCAACCCCCCGGGGAACCCCAGCATTTT. It encodes CASSQPPGEPQHF.

The genes are TRBV6-5 and TRBJ2-7, with D perhaps TRBD1 (6 bases). The germline V and J ends were trimmed by 11 bases and 0 bases, with 17 bases remaining between them. Germline V gene data show CDR1 as MNHEY and CDR2 as SVGAGI. The CDR3 contains 14 residues. CDR3 residues: CAGTKTGSSYEQYF. The CDR3 DNA is TGTGCCGGGACCAAGACAGGTAGCTCCTACGAGCAGTACTTC.

This clone was seen a few times. V is TRBV7-9 and J is TRBJ1-1; possibly TRBD1 for D (6 bases). V was trimmed by 2 bases and J by 5 bases, leaving 15 bases between them. The CDR3 is 15 residues long. CDR1 is SEHNR, CDR2 FQNEAQ, per germline (reference sequence). The CDR3 nucleotides read TGTGCCAGCAGCTTATCCGCGGGGGCTCTAACTGAAGCTTTCTTT. This translates into CASSLSAGALTEAFF.

The CDR3: CASSPRRDTQYF. CDR3 sequence (DNA): TGTGCCAGCAGCCCTAGGAGAGATACGCAGTATTTT. The gene calls are TRBV3-1 (or the pseudogene TRBV3-2) and TRBJ2-3; D not certain. The CDR3 extends over 12 amino acids. V was cut by 4 bases and J by 5 bases, with 7 bases left in between. The germline gives CDR1 LGHDT, CDR2 YNNKEL (reference sequence).

CDR3 in amino acids: CASSQALAGAGAYEQYF. The CDR3 DNA reads as TGCGCCAGCAGCCAAGCCCTAGCGGGAGCGGGGGCCTACGAGCAGTACTTC. This chain links TRBV4-1 with TRBJ2-7; 10 bases map to TRBD2. Germline lookup yields CDR1 MGHRA and CDR2 YSYEKL. J lost 2 bases, V lost 1 base, and 8 bases had no gene match. The CDR3 runs to 17 residues.

V is TRBV18 and J is TRBJ2-3; 7 positions agree with TRBD1. The ends lost 2 bases at V and 1 base at J; junction bases unmatched: 0. CDR3 size: 14 residues. Germline assignment: CDR1 KGHSH and CDR2 LQKENI. CDR3 region: CASSPTGGTDTQYF. The CDR3 DNA sequence: TGTGCCAGCTCACCAACAGGGGGCACAGATACGCAGTATTTT.

This clone turned up a few times. The chain couples TRBV25-1 to TRBJ2-1, with TRBD2 identical over 9 bases. Trimming removed 1 base from V and 0 bases from J; junction bases left unmatched: 7. This CDR3 region has 18 residues. Germline V CDR1 and CDR2: MGHDK, SYGVNS. DNA of the CDR3: TGTGCCAGCAGTGAATTAGGCCCTAGCGGGGACTCCTACAATGAGCAGTTCTTC. Its translation is CASSELGPSGDSYNEQFF.

J is TRBJ2-2 and V is TRBV4-1; no firm D call. CDR1 is MGHRA, CDR2 YSYEKL, per germline. Trimming pared 1 base from V and 7 bases from J, leaving 19 bases between. This CDR3 comprises 17 residues. The CDR3 is CASSQAPPVVVSGELFF. In nucleotides, the CDR3 is TGCGCCAGCAGCCAAGCCCCCCCCGTGGTAGTTAGCGGGGAGCTGTTTTTT.

This chain connects TRBV3-1 (or the pseudogene TRBV3-2) to TRBJ2-7; 8 bases align to TRBD1. Trimming took 1 base from V and 3 from J; bases not matched to a gene: 2. The CDR3 is 14 residues long. Germline V gene data show CDR1 as LGHDT and CDR2 as YNNKEL (reference sequence). In DNA, the CDR3 is TGTGCCAGCAGCCAAGGGACAGGGCTCTACGAGCAGTACTTC. Residues: CASSQGTGLYEQYF.

The rearrangement links TRBV27 to TRBJ2-2; tentative D call: TRBD1 (5 bases). The length of the CDR3 is 14 residues. Looked up from germline, CDR1 is MNHEY and CDR2 is SMNVEV (reference sequence). Trimming removed 4 bases from V and 3 bases from J, with 9 bases in between. CDR3 coding DNA: TGTGCCAGCAGTTGGGGCAGGGACACCGGGGAGCTGTTTTTT. Amino acids: CASSWGRDTGELFF.

This clone was observed a single time. V gene TRBV5-1 combines with J gene TRBJ2-7; TRBD1 matches 11 bases. The germline gives CDR1 SGHRS, CDR2 YFSETQ. Trimming at V came to 0 bases and at J to 5 bases, leaving 7 bases not matched to a gene. The CDR3 extends over 16 amino acids. The CDR3 DNA is TGCGCCAGCAGCTTGGAAGGGACAGGGGGTCCTGACGAGCAGTACTTC. This translates into CASSLEGTGGPDEQYF.

The rearrangement uses TRBV7-9 and TRBJ1-4; 7 bases fit TRBD1. The germline CDR1 and CDR2 sequences are SEHNR and FQNEAQ (reference sequence). The CDR3 is made up of 12 amino acids. The trim removed 5 bases at V and 7 bases at J, leaving 1 base unmatched. The CDR3 is CASSPGGEKLFF. Here the CDR3 DNA reads TGTGCCAGCAGCCCAGGGGGTGAAAAACTGTTTTTT.

The chain combines TRBV6-5 with TRBJ2-1; 9 bases line up with TRBD2. CDR3 length: 16 residues. The germline V gene has CDR1 MNHEY and CDR2 SVGAGI. Germline trimming cut 0 bases from V and 0 bases from J; bases unmatched to any gene: 0. The chain's CDR3 is CASSYSAGGSYNEQFF. CDR3 nucleotide sequence: TGTGCCAGCAGTTACTCAGCGGGGGGCTCCTACAATGAGCAGTTCTTC.